The 10 T cell receptor beta chains reported below all come from one sample, sequenced in a study of shared clonotypes between healthy human individuals. Method: immunoSEQ multiplex PCR; TCRdb's copy keeps in-frame clones and lacks some. The data show 2 million to 3 million clones, 93% seen once. Sequencing input: naive CD4+ T cells from PBMCs. As for subset: CD45RA+ positively selected. Source of these receptors: a man aged 18 to 35 in good health. Some clones in this sample may be carry-over from other donors' samples.

J is TRBJ1-5 and V is TRBV28, with 10 bases fitting TRBD1. The V gene's germline CDR1 is MDHEN and CDR2 SYDVKM. This CDR3 is built from 17 residues. J gave up 1 base and V 5 bases, and 8 bases lay outside the gene matches. CDR3: CASSQGDRGLSNQPQHF. The CDR3 coding sequence is TGTGCCAGCAGTCAAGGGGACAGGGGTTTAAGCAATCAGCCCCAGCATTTT.

The chain uses TRBV19 and TRBJ2-1; D unclear. V gave up 3 bases and J gave up 5 bases, with 11 bases separating them. The CDR3 runs to 14 residues. Germline assignment: CDR1 LNHDA and CDR2 SQIVND (reference sequence). The CDR3 DNA reads TGTGCCAGTAGTATTGGACCCCGAAACAATGAGCAGTTCTTC. It translates to CASSIGPRNNEQFF.

In its sample, this clone was seen once. This sequence joins TRBV2 and TRBJ2-3, with D perhaps matching TRBD2 (5 bases). CDR1 is SNHLY, CDR2 FYNNEI, per germline. Trimming pared 5 bases from V and 2 bases from J, leaving 11 bases between. This CDR3 has 14 amino acids. CDR3: CASSRGPFTDTQYF. DNA of the CDR3: TGTGCCAGCAGTCGGGGTCCCTTCACAGATACGCAGTATTTT.

V usage is TRBV5-4 and J usage is TRBJ1-3; no firm D call. V lost 3 bases, J lost 0 bases, and 10 bases lay in between. CDR1 SGHNT and CDR2 YYREEE come from the germline V gene (reference sequence). This CDR3 comprises 15 residues. The chain's CDR3 is CASSSTPTSGNTIYF. DNA for the CDR3: TGTGCCAGCAGCTCAACCCCCACCTCTGGAAACACCATATATTTT.

The chain is built from TRBV5-1 and TRBJ2-7; a possible D gene is TRBD1 (6 bases). This CDR3 is built from 15 residues. V was trimmed by 3 bases and J by 2 bases, leaving 15 bases between them. Germline loops: CDR1 SGHRS, CDR2 YFSETQ. DNA for the CDR3: TGCGCCAGCAGCTGGAATCCCAGGGGAGCCTACGAGCAGTACTTC. Encoded protein: CASSWNPRGAYEQYF.

This clone showed up just a few times. The chain combines TRBV28 with TRBJ1-2; TRBD1 aligns across 8 bases. CDR3 length: 14 amino acids. J lost 4 bases, V lost 1 base, and 2 bases had no gene match. Germline values: CDR1 MDHEN, CDR2 SYDVKM. CDR3 nucleotides: TGTGCCAGCAGTTTATTACAGGGGGTCTATGGCTACACCTTC. Its protein is CASSLLQGVYGYTF.

The chain has TRBV6-1 and TRBJ2-2, with D possibly TRBD1 on 6 matching bases. Trimming shortened V by 2 bases and J by 2 bases, and 12 bases separated the two germline ends. The CDR3 consists of 16 residues. CDR1 MNHNS and CDR2 SASEGT come from the germline V gene. In nucleotides, the CDR3 is TGTGCCAGCAGTGAATGGGGGACACTAAACACCGGGGAGCTGTTTTTT. Translated: CASSEWGTLNTGELFF.

The chain employs TRBV18 and TRBJ1-3; 9 bases are a match to TRBD1. Germline V gene sequence: CDR1 KGHSH, CDR2 LQKENI. The CDR3 has 16 amino acids. Trimming took 5 bases from V and 4 from J; bases not matched to a gene: 9. The CDR3 DNA reads TGTGCCAGCTCATCCGCCGGGACAGGGTCAGGAAACACCATATATTTT. The encoded protein is CASSSAGTGSGNTIYF.

The chain couples TRBV27 to TRBJ2-1; maybe TRBD1 (5 bases). The CDR3 runs to 15 residues. Trimming shortened V by 3 bases and J by 4 bases, and 13 bases separated the two germline ends. Germline V gene sequence: CDR1 MNHEY, CDR2 SMNVEV (reference sequence). The CDR3 DNA follows: TGTGCCAGCAGTTTGGGCCAGGGATTGTACAATGAGCAGTTCTTC. Protein sequence: CASSLGQGLYNEQFF.

The gene calls are TRBV6-1 and TRBJ2-1; 13 bases agree with TRBD2. V lost 1 base, J lost 8 bases, and 5 bases stayed unmatched. The CDR3 has 16 residues. Germline lookup yields CDR1 MNHNS and CDR2 SASEGT. CDR3: CASSEDRTSGGDEQFF. CDR3 in DNA: TGTGCCAGCAGTGAAGACAGGACTAGCGGGGGCGATGAGCAGTTCTTC.